These 22 T cell receptor beta chains were sequenced from one sample in a study of radiotherapy plus CTLA-4 blockade in lung cancer. Using immunoSEQ multiplex PCR, the repertoire was profiled, and TCRdb retains in-frame clones only, with some absent. The sample has 100,000 or so clones, around 86% seen once. Here the sequenced sample was peripheral blood, taken from a patient treated with radiotherapy plus ipilimumab. Receptors were obtained from a human donor with non-small cell lung cancer that progressed on radiotherapy plus ipilimumab.

The J gene is TRBJ2-1, the V gene TRBV5-1; 9 nucleotides line up with TRBD1. The CDR3 has 15 amino acids. J gave up 4 bases and V 1 base, and 3 bases lay outside the gene matches. Per the germline V gene, CDR1 is SGHRS and CDR2 is YFSETQ. CDR3 coding DNA: TGCGCCAGCAGCTTGACAGGACAGGGGTACAATGAGCAGTTCTTC. As protein: CASSLTGQGYNEQFF.

The gene calls are TRBV7-2 and TRBJ2-7; unclear D gene. V lost 0 bases and J lost 6, with 9 bases in between. Germline V gives CDR1 SGHTA, CDR2 FQGNSA. This CDR3 has 13 residues. The CDR3 DNA reads TGTGCCAGCAGCTTAGCACCTACCCTCGAGCAGTACTTC. It translates to CASSLAPTLEQYF.

This clone has a single count. The V call is TRBV11-2, the J call TRBJ1-1, with D maybe TRBD1 (6 bases). The CDR3 covers 15 residues. Germline-derived CDR1 and CDR2 are SGHAT and FQNNGV. The V end was cut by 1 base, the J end by 3 bases, with 12 bases between. The CDR3 loop reads CASSLVRGSDTEAFF. CDR3 sequence (DNA): TGTGCCAGCAGCTTAGTTAGGGGGAGCGACACTGAAGCTTTCTTT.

The J gene is TRBJ1-4, the V gene TRBV5-4, with a weak D call TRBD1 (6 bases). The CDR3 is 15 amino acids. V dropped 3 bases and J dropped 8 bases, with 17 bases sitting between them. The germline V gene encodes CDR1 SGHNT and CDR2 YYREEE (reference sequence). Here the CDR3 reads CASSSKQGAGEKLFF. Written as DNA, the CDR3 is TGTGCCAGCAGCTCCAAACAGGGCGCAGGAGAAAAACTGTTTTTT.

A single count supports this clone. The chain joins TRBV11-3 to TRBJ2-5; D is uncertain. Trimming pared 5 bases from V and 5 bases from J, leaving 12 bases between. CDR3 size: 13 residues. CDR1 is SGHNT, CDR2 YENEEA, per germline. CDR3 coding DNA: TGTGCCAGCAGCCAACCACCCAGGGAGACCCAGTACTTC. Encoded protein: CASSQPPRETQYF.

This chain joins TRBV7-2 and TRBJ1-6; D gene uncertain. This CDR3 is built from 14 residues. The germline CDR1 and CDR2 sequences are SGHTA and FQGNSA. Trimming stripped 5 bases from V and 9 bases from J, with 14 bases between. CDR3 coding DNA: TGTGCCAGCAGCCCCAATCCTGGGGTTTCACCCCTCCACTTT. Its protein is CASSPNPGVSPLHF.

This clone has a handful of counts. The gene calls are TRBV10-3 and TRBJ2-7; possible D gene TRBD2, 5 bases. The CDR3 loop spans 13 amino acids. The V gene's germline CDR1 is ENHRY and CDR2 SYGVKD. The V gene lost 5 bases and the J gene lost 4 bases, with 12 bases spanning the gap. The CDR3 is CAISLGLEYEQYF. CDR3 sequence (DNA): TGTGCCATCAGTCTTGGACTTGAATACGAGCAGTACTTC.

This clone was observed once. The chain recombines TRBV5-6 with TRBJ1-1; D is undetermined. V was clipped by 2 bases and J by 0 bases, with 8 bases between them. This CDR3 comprises 14 residues. CDR1 is SGHDT, CDR2 YYEEEE, per germline. Here the CDR3 reads CASSFQWVNTEAFF. CDR3 sequence (DNA): TGTGCCAGCAGCTTCCAGTGGGTGAACACTGAAGCTTTCTTT. Filled out from reference TRBV5-6 and TRBJ1-1, the complete variable domain reads DAGVTQSPTHLIKTRGQQVTLRCSPKSGHDTVSWYQQALGQGPQFIFQYYEEEERQRGNFPDRFSGHQFPNYSSELNVNALLLGDSALYLCASSFQWVNTEAFFGQGTRLTVV.

The genes are TRBV15 and TRBJ2-4, with 9 bases that match TRBD1. Germline values: CDR1 LNHNV, CDR2 YYDKDF (reference sequence). The CDR3 covers 16 residues. J lost 0 bases, V lost 6 bases, and 6 bases had no gene match. CDR3 DNA: TGTGCCACCAGTCCTACAGGGGGCCTAGCCAAAAACATTCAGTACTTC. Its translation is CATSPTGGLAKNIQYF.

The chain carries TRBV11-2 and TRBJ1-2; D uncertain. CDR3 length: 13 residues. CDR1 and CDR2 (germline): SGHAT, FQNNGV. V gave up 10 bases and J gave up 2 bases, with 14 bases separating them. This CDR3 reads CAKTSAPNYGYTF. Written as DNA, the CDR3 is TGTGCCAAAACCTCAGCACCCAACTATGGCTACACCTTC.

This clone occurred a few times. This sequence joins TRBV7-3 and TRBJ2-7; no clear D gene. Germline CDR1 and CDR2: SGHTA and FQGTGA. The CDR3 runs 13 residues. V was cut by 0 bases and J by 5 bases, with 8 bases left in between. The CDR3 spells CASSLTYRDEQYF. Here the CDR3 DNA reads TGTGCCAGCAGCTTAACTTACCGCGACGAGCAGTACTTC.

The rearrangement joins TRBV7-9 to TRBJ1-1; perhaps TRBD1 as D (5 bases). Trimming left V 6 bases short and J 0 bases short, with 11 bases between. This CDR3 spans 14 amino acids. The germline V gene has CDR1 SEHNR and CDR2 FQNEAQ (reference sequence). The CDR3 nucleotides read TGTGCCAGCAGGTGGCAGGGAGTGAACACTGAAGCTTTCTTT. It encodes CASRWQGVNTEAFF. Full variable domain (outside the CDR3, taken from reference TRBV7-9 and TRBJ1-1): DTGVSQNPRHKITKRGQNVTFRCDPISEHNRLYWYRQTLGQGPEFLTYFQNEAQLEKSRLLSDRFSAERPKGSFSTLEIQRTEQGDSAMYLCASRWQGVNTEAFFGQGTRLTVV.

Concerning this clone itself: The limits of the CDR3 on the DNA are not certain, so only TCRdb's listed CDR3 is given. The V gene is TRBV9, the J gene TRBJ1-2; TRBD1, the table's D call, was not compared with the DNA. The germline V gene encodes CDR1 SGDLS and CDR2 YYNGEE. The CDR3 is 15 amino acids long, termini counted. CDR3 loop: CASSVNFGQGATKSF.

J is TRBJ2-6 and V is TRBV4-3, with TRBD1 identical over 11 bases. This CDR3 is 17 amino acids long. V shed 1 base and J 2 bases; nucleotides not matched to a gene: 1. Germline loops: CDR1 LGHNA, CDR2 YSLEER. The CDR3 loop reads CASSQVGQGAGANVLTF. The CDR3 DNA reads as TGCGCCAGCAGCCAAGTGGGACAGGGGGCTGGGGCCAACGTCCTGACTTTC.

CDR3 bases: TGCGCCAGCAGCTTTGGGACAGGGGGTTACAATGAGCAGTTCTTC. Translation: CASSFGTGGYNEQFF. The V and J genes are TRBV5-1 and TRBJ2-1; TRBD1 agrees at 11 bases. Germline-derived CDR1 and CDR2 are SGHRS and YFSETQ. V trimming: 2 bases; J trimming: 4 bases; junction bases outside the gene matches: 2. This CDR3 region has 15 residues.

The chain has TRBV2 and TRBJ1-6; 10 bases are shared with TRBD1. J was trimmed by 8 bases and V by 6 bases; bases with no gene match: 7. Germline values: CDR1 SNHLY, CDR2 FYNNEI. This CDR3 has 15 residues. The DNA of the CDR3 is TGTGCCAGCAGGGCAGAGACAGGGGGCGATTCACCCCTCCACTTT. Translating it yields CASRAETGGDSPLHF.

A few counts support this clone. This rearrangement joins TRBV2 to TRBJ1-6; possible D gene TRBD1, 5 bases. The CDR3 is 14 residues long. Per the germline V gene, CDR1 is SNHLY and CDR2 is FYNNEI. V gave up 1 base and J gave up 6 bases, with 7 bases separating them. CDR3 protein: CASSEGGVNSPLHF. The CDR3, as DNA: TGTGCCAGCAGTGAAGGGGGCGTTAATTCACCCCTCCACTTT.

The chain joins TRBV9 to TRBJ2-3; possibly TRBD1 for D (6 bases). Germline V gene data show CDR1 as SGDLS and CDR2 as YYNGEE. The V end was cut by 5 bases, the J end by 3 bases, with 19 bases between. This CDR3 region has 16 residues. The CDR3 coding sequence is TGTGCCAGCAGTCCCTCCCCCCAGGGGTGGACAGATACGCAGTATTTT. Its translation: CASSPSPQGWTDTQYF.

The CDR3 spells CASSKGVGNTGELFF. Here the CDR3 DNA reads TGTGCCAGTAGTAAGGGGGTCGGGAACACCGGGGAGCTGTTTTTT. The chain employs TRBV19 and TRBJ2-2; perhaps TRBD1 as D (6 bases). Looked up from germline, CDR1 is LNHDA and CDR2 is SQIVND (reference sequence). The germline V and J ends were trimmed by 4 bases and 1 base, with 10 bases remaining between them. The CDR3 has 15 amino acids.

This rearrangement joins TRBV6-5 to TRBJ2-2; TRBD2 aligns across 8 bases. The CDR3 length is 15 residues. V lost 6 bases to trimming and J lost 1 base; unmatched junction nucleotides: 4. Germline V gene lookup returns CDR1 MNHEY and CDR2 SVGAGI. DNA for the CDR3: TGTGCCAGCAGGCGTACTAGCGGGAACACCGGGGAGCTGTTTTTT. It translates to CASRRTSGNTGELFF.

The chain employs TRBV19 and TRBJ1-2; D possibly corresponds to TRBD1 (6 bases). Germline V gene sequence: CDR1 LNHDA, CDR2 SQIVND (reference sequence). Trimming pared 5 bases from V and 8 bases from J, leaving 12 bases between. The CDR3 is made up of 12 amino acids. CDR3 amino acids: CASSAPGVGYTF. CDR3 DNA: TGTGCCAGTAGTGCACCAGGGGTCGGCTACACCTTC.

This chain uses TRBV15 with TRBJ2-3; tentatively, D is TRBD2 (6 bases). In germline, CDR1 is LNHNV, CDR2 YYDKDF (reference sequence). The V end lost 10 bases, the J end lost 0 bases, and 11 bases lay between the germline ends. The CDR3 spans 13 residues. The CDR3 loop is CASGRPSTDTQYF. DNA for the CDR3: TGTGCCAGTGGGAGGCCCAGCACAGATACGCAGTATTTT.